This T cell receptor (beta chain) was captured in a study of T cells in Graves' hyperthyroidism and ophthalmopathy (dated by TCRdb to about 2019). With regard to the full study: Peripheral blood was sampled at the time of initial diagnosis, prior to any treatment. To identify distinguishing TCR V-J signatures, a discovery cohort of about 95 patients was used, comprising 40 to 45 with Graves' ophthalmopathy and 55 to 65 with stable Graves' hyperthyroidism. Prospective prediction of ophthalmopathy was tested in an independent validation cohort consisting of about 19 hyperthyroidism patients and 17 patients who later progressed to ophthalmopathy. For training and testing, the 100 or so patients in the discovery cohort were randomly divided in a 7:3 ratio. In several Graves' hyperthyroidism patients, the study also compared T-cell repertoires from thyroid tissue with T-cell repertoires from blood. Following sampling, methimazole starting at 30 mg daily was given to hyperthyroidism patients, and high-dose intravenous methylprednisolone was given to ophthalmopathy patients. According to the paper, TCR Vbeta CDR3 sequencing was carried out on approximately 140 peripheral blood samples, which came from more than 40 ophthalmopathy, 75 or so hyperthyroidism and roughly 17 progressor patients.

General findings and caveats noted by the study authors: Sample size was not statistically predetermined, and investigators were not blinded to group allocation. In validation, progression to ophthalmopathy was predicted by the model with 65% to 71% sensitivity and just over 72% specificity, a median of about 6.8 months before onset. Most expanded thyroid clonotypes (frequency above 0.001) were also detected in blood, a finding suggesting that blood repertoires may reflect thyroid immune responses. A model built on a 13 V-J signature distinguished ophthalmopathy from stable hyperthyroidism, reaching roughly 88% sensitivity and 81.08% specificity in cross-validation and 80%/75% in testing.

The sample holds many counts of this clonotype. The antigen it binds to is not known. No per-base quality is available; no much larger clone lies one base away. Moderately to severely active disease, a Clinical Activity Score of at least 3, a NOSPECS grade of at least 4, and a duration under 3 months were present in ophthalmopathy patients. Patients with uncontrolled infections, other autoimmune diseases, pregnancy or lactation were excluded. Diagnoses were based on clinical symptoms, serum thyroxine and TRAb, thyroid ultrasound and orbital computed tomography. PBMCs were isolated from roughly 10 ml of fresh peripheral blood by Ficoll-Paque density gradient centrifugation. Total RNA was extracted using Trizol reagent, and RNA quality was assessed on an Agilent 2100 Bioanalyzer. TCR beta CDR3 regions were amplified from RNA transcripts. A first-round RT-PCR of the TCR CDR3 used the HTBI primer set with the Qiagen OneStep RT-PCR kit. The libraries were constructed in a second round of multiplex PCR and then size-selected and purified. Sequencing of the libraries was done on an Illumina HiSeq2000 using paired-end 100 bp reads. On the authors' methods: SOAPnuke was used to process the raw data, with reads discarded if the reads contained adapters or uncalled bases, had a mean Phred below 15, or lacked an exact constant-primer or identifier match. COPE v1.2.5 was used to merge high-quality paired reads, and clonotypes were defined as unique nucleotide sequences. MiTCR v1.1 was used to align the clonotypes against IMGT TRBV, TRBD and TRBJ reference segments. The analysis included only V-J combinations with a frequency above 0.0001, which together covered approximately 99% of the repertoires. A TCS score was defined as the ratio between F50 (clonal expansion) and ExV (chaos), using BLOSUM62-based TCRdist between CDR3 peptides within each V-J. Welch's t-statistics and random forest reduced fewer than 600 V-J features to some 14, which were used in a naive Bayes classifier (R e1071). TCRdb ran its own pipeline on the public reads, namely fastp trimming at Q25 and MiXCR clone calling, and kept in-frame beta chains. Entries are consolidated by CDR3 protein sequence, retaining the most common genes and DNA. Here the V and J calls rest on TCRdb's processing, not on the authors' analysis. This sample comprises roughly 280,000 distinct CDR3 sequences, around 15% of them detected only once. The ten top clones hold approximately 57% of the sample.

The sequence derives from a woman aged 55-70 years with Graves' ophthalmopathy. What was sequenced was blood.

The CDR3 protein: CSAGRRETQYF. DNA sequence: TGCAGCGCCGGGAGGCGAGAGACCCAGTACTTC. The chain is made from TRBV20-1 and TRBJ2-5, with TRBD2 identical over 7 junction bases. The CDR3 covers 11 residues, taking in both the cysteine and the phenylalanine. CDR3 DNA is the only sequence kept; it has 33 bases, read in frame from the first base. Based on the germline V gene (reference sequence), the CDR1 and CDR2 sequences are DFQATT and SNEGSKA.